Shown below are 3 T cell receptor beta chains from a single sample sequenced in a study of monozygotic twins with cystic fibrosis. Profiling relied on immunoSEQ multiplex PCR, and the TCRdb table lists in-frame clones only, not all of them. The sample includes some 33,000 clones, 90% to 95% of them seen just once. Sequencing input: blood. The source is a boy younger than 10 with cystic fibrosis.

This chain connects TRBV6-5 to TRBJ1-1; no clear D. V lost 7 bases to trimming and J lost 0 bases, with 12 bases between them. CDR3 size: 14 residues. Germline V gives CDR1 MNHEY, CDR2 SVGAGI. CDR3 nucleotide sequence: TGTGCCAGCAAGCGGGCCACCTTGAACACTGAAGCTTTCTTT. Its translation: CASKRATLNTEAFF.

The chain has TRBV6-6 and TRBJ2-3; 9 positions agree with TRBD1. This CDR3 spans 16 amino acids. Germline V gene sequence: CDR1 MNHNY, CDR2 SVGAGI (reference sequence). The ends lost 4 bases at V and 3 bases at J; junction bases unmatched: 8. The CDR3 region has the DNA TGTGCCAGCAGTTTCCAGACAGGGGGTATGACAGATACGCAGTATTTT. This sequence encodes CASSFQTGGMTDTQYF.

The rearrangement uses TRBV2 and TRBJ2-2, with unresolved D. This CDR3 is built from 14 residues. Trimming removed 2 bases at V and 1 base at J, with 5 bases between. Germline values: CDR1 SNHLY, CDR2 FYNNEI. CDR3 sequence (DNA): TGTGCCAGCAGTGAACGGCTGAACACCGGGGAGCTGTTTTTT. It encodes CASSERLNTGELFF.